The sequence of this T cell receptor (beta chain) was determined in a study of cytomegalovirus exposure and HLA in healthy donors (dated by TCRdb to the late 2010s). About the investigation overall: An earlier analysis of some 600 of the donors reported about 280 Gb of sequence data and 117 million unique TCR beta sequences obtained from around 180 million T cells. Approximately 310 gigabases of sequencing data and 75 million to 85 million unique TCR sequences made up an early release that covered fewer than 650 HLA-typed donors. Among the roughly 370 genotyped donors, around 81% belonged to the genetic ancestry cluster associated with self-reported Caucasian donors. The study aimed to test whether cataloging public T cell receptors could reveal signatures of past pathogen exposure. The study used immunosequencing to profile the T cell repertoires of around 600 subjects and linked those repertoires to cytomegalovirus serostatus. In addition to the first cohort of 666 subjects, a separate validation cohort of approximately 130 different subjects was used. To predict cytomegalovirus infection status, the study brought together high-throughput TCR immunosequencing, statistical association of individual TCRs with disease status, and machine learning. In a later analysis, previously published TCR beta repertoires from several hundred donors were re-analyzed and high-resolution HLA genotyping was added so that TCR occurrence patterns could be studied. The later analysis used no new phenotypic data to find candidate immune exposures, relying instead on TCR beta sequences and their occurrence across donors. In an earlier analysis of more than 550 of the donors, high-throughput TCR beta sequencing was used to judge whether each TCR beta V gene segment behaved as functional or pseudogenic. Donor age, sex, ethnicity and CMV serostatus were compiled together with the repertoire data. Genome-wide SNP genotypes for about three fifths of the roughly 670 donors were used in a later genetic analysis, which treated that subset as a discovery cohort. All discovery cohort repertoires had been generated on a single sequencing platform. HLA typing included class I and class II loci at four-digit resolution. The number of typed donors differed by locus: roughly 629-640 for A, B, C, DRB1 and DQB1; 522 for DQA1; around 610 for DPA1; and about 470 for DPB1. Four to six DR-DQ haplotypes were handled as single units for association and clustering, since linkage in the cohort was strong. Among over 350 genotyped donors of the cohort, an average of approximately 240,000 unique TCR beta nucleotide sequences were sequenced per donor, roughly 20% of them non-productive.

The investigation overall reported the following: A cluster of highly shared sequence variants was judged likely to be a technical artifact of the sequencing pipeline. The classifier was reported to diagnose cytomegalovirus status with high specificity and sensitivity in both the original and validation cohorts. The earlier analysis of about 600 of the donors excluded some 15 rarely observed V segments, including chromosome 9 orphons, because counts were too low. Presence/absence analyses assumed roughly uniform sequencing depth across donors, an assumption that may not hold. In a later analysis, most CMV-associated TCR beta chains were found to appear HLA-restricted, with HLA associations seemingly driven largely by CMV exposure. Three of the identified cytomegalovirus-associated TCR beta chains were confirmed in vitro to be specific for cytomegalovirus antigens. The 87-base-pair reads could not distinguish some IMGT-functional V segments, including TRBV6-2 and TRBV6-3, so those segments were excluded. The authors suggested that the approach could potentially be extended to other disease states and immunological phenotypes. A further reported finding was that TCR beta sequences accurately predicted the HLA-A and HLA-B alleles for most subjects in the first cohort. Linkage disequilibrium might explain the correlated functional status among segregating V segments, but an unknown experimental factor could not be ruled out. This cohort had only TCR beta chains sequenced, and the lack of alpha or paired-chain data limited which features could be detected. A total of fewer than 200 TCR beta chains were listed by the study as associated with cytomegalovirus. According to a later analysis, parvovirus B19, influenza, CMV and Epstein-Barr virus appeared linked to several top co-occurrence clusters. Immune exposure information for the cohort was limited to CMV serostatus. An earlier analysis of some 590 of the donors showed that most TCR beta V segments appeared in productive rearrangements either about 87% or about 30% of the time, which broadly matched IMGT annotations. An association between a missense DCLRE1C variant and V-gene and J-gene trimming of TCR beta chains was found in a later genetic analysis and replicated in an independent cohort. A later genetic analysis reported fewer N-insertions in productive TCRs among donors in an Asian-associated ancestry cluster than the approximately 670-donor mean. Because some donors lacked HLA typing at each locus, the association tests relied only on the typed subset. In a later analysis, TCR association rates were found to vary across HLA loci, with the most associated TCRs seen for DRB1 alleles and the fewest for HLA-C alleles. In a later analysis, HLA-associated TCR beta chains showed more clonal expansion and lower generation probabilities than non-associated chains that were equally common. When HLA alleles, especially DR and DQ, strongly co-occurred, TCR associations were difficult to assign to individual alleles. Across donors, most TCR sequences were observed very rarely, whereas some public TCRs were present in many individuals. Specific HLA alleles were associated with 15,000 to 20,000 TCR beta sequences at a false discovery rate of 0.05 in a later analysis.

The germline V and J ends show losses of 0 bases and 5 bases respectively, and no gene match explains 8 bases of the junction. Inclusive of the bounding cysteine and phenylalanine, the CDR3 is 17 residues long. The only DNA kept is the CDR3, 51 bases in frame from the first base. Based on the germline V gene, the CDR1 and CDR2 sequences are SNHLY and FYNNEI. The cohort consisted of some 730 healthy bone marrow donors. Cohort members were all nominally healthy when sampled, although unrecorded immune exposures were likely present. The donor tested CMV seronegative, placing the donor among the approximately 400 seronegative members of the cohort. Each donor provided a peripheral blood sample, and peripheral blood mononuclear cells were used for TCR beta sequencing. Genomic DNA extraction from the blood cell samples was performed with the Qiagen DNeasy Blood Extraction Kit. Library generation was performed with the immunoSEQ multiplex PCR assay. The multiplex PCR relied on a mix of 60 forward primers for TCR Vbeta segments and 13 reverse primers for TCR Jbeta segments. A multiplex PCR assay on genomic DNA amplified the CDR3 region of rearranged TCR beta genes. Amplified TCR beta libraries were sequenced as 87-base-pair reads on the Illumina HiSeq System. On the study's bioinformatics: A later analysis counted 65 million to 90 million unique TCR beta chains across the 640 or so repertoires, and some 11 million of these chains were shared by at least two donors. A nearest-neighbor algorithm error-corrected the raw reads and collapsed the reads into unique sequences, merging closely related sequences to remove PCR and sequencing errors. To assign V, D and J gene segments, CDR3 sequences were aligned to IMGT reference sequences. For a sequence to be retained, a match of at least six nucleotides to both a V gene segment and a J gene segment was required. Rearrangements were classified as productive when the CDR3 lacked stop codons and remained in frame with V and J, and all other rearrangements were classified as non-productive. Following IMGT convention, CDR3 was defined as the stretch from the second conserved V-encoded cysteine up to the conserved J-encoded phenylalanine. The earlier analysis of around 640 of the donors excluded sequences that lacked an unambiguous match to a single V gene segment. An earlier analysis of fewer than 750 of the donors classified V segments as functional when productive rearrangements were above 56.7% and as segregating when the standard deviation between donors was above 5%. A statistical classification framework was built for diagnosing cytomegalovirus status from the catalog of TCR beta chain sequences. V and J gene assignment, in a later analysis, came from comparing TCR nucleotide sequences with IMGT/GENE-DB human TR gene sequences. In a later analysis, CDR3 sequences and most-parsimonious VDJ recombination scenarios were assigned using the TCRdist pipeline. A later analysis defined each TCR beta chain by its CDR3 amino acid sequence plus V-gene family, and excluded reads lacking a unique V-gene family. To address suspected cross-contamination and a sequencing artifact, a later analysis removed over 500 highly shared, low-generation-probability nucleotide sequences. In a later analysis, a clonal expansion index was calculated for each public chain from normalized within-repertoire ranks of inferred template counts. Generation probabilities in a later analysis came from a VDJ recombination model fitted to out-of-frame rearrangements, and those results were checked against IGoR. In a later analysis, hypergeometric tests were used to score TCR-TCR, TCR-HLA and TCR-CMV co-occurrence, with a repertoire-size bias correction applied to TCR pairs. A later analysis estimated false discovery rates by permuting HLA or CMV assignments 20 times. In a later analysis, co-occurring TCRs were grouped using DBSCAN, with TCRdist sequence similarity added in when clustering inside HLA-allele-positive subsets. Co-occurrence clustering excluded repertoires with fewer than 30,000 or more than 120,000 public chains, plus five with anomalous nucleotide sharing. TCRdb retrieved this table from immuneACCESS and kept in-frame rearrangements only. Not all clones are present; in checked studies, unresolved V genes account for under half, and no reason is known for the remainder. V, J and clone size reflect that table, while D and trimming were determined from the DNA. This sample lists about 140,000 clones; 75% to 90% were detected once. The ten biggest clones cover over 1.5% of the sample.

On this clone: Its antigen specificity is not known. Base qualities are missing; no much larger clone stands one base away.

The specimen was PBMCs. The chain joins TRBV2 to TRBJ2-3, with TRBD2 identical over 10 junction bases. The sequence was obtained from a man between 35 and 55 years old in good health and CMV-seronegative. The CDR3 corresponds to CASSEAKLAGVGDTQYF. In nucleotides, the sequence is TGTGCCAGCAGTGAAGCGAAGCTAGCGGGGGTTGGAGATACGCAGTATTTT. The CDR3 plus the reference TRBV2 and TRBJ2-3 genes for the other parts give the full variable domain: EPEVTQTPSHQVTQMGQEVILRCVPISNHLYFYWYRQILGQKVEFLVSFYNNEISEKSEIFDDQFSVERPDGSNFTLKIRSTKLEDSAMYFCASSEAKLAGVGDTQYFGPGTRLTVL.